What follows is one T cell receptor (beta chain) and its context. TCRdb ran MiXCR on the multiplex PCR reads and lists one entry per CDR3 protein. The sample lists fewer than 140,000 distinct CDR3 sequences, 30% occurring once. The entry originates in a study of breast tumors, draining lymph nodes, adjacent tissues. The V end was cut by 5 bases, the J end by 6 bases, with 19 bases between. Germline CDR1 is SGHTA and CDR2 is FQGNSA. CDR3 length: 16 amino acids. Breast cancer patients provided tissue from their axillary draining lymph nodes. The chain uses TRBV7-2 and TRBJ2-2, with D perhaps matching TRBD1 (7 bases). Sequenced material: axillary lymph node tissue. This TCR derives from a female donor with breast cancer. Some clones in this sample may be carry-over from other donors' samples. CDR3 sequence reads: CASSPQGGRNPGELFF. In DNA form, the CDR3 reads TGTGCCAGCAGCCCCCAGGGGGGACGGAATCCCGGGGAGCTGTTTTTT.